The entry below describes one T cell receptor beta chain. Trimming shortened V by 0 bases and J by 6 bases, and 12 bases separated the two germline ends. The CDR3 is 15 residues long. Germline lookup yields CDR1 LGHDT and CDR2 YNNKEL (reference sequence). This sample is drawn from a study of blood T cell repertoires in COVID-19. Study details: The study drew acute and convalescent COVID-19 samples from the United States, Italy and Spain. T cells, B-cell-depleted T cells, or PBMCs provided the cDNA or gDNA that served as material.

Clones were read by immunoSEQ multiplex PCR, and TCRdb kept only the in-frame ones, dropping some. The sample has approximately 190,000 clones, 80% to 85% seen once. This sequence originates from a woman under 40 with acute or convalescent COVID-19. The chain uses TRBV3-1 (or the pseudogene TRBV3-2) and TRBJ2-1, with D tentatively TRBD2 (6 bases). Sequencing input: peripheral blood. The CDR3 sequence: CASSQDPGSSNEQFF. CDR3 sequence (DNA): TGTGCCAGCAGCCAAGACCCCGGGAGTAGCAATGAGCAGTTCTTC.